This T cell receptor beta chain was sequenced for a study of breast tumors, draining lymph nodes, adjacent tissues. Study findings and constraints: The data were judged consistent with most tumor T cells coming from lymph node and expanding in tumor. Luminal-like breast cancer showed significantly greater tumor-nontumor repertoire similarity than basal-like breast cancer did. Data only fit, rather than demonstrated, lymph node origin of most tumor T cells.

Breast cancer patients provided tissue from their axillary draining lymph nodes. The germline gives CDR1 MNHNS, CDR2 SASEGT. V gave up 6 bases and J gave up 2 bases, with 16 bases separating them. The CDR3 length is 15 residues. TCRdb ran MiXCR on the multiplex PCR reads and lists one entry per CDR3 protein. The sample yields about 140,000 distinct CDR3 sequences, 32% seen once. This clonotype was detected many times. What it recognizes is unknown. The chain has TRBV6-1 and TRBJ1-2, with D unresolved. The sequence derives from a female donor with breast cancer. Some clones in this sample may be carry-over from other donors' samples. The specimen was axillary lymph node tissue. This chain's CDR3 is CASRERRSGNYGYTF. Written as DNA, the CDR3 is TGTGCCAGCAGAGAACGTAGGAGCGGAAACTATGGCTACACCTTC.